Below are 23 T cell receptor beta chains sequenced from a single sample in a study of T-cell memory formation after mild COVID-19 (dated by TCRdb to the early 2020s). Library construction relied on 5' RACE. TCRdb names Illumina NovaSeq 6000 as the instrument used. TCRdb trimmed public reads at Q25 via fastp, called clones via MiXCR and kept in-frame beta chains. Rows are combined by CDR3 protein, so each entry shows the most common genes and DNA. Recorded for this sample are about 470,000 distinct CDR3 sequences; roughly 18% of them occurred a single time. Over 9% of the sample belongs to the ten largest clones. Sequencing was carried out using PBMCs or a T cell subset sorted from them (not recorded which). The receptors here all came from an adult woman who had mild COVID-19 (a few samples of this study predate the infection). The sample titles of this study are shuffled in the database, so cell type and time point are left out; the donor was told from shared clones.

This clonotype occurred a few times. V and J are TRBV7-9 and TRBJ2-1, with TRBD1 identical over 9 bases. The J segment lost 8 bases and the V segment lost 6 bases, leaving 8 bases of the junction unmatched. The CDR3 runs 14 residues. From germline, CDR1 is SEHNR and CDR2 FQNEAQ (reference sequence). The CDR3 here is CASSRGQGDDEQFF. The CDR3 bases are TGTGCCAGCAGTAGGGGACAGGGTGACGATGAGCAGTTCTTC.

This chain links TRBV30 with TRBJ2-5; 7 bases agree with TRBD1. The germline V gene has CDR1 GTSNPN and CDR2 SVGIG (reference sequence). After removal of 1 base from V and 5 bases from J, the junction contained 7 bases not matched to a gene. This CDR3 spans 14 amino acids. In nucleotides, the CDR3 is TGTGCCTGGAGTGAGGGGGCCGGTGGGGAGACCCAGTACTTC. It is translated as CAWSEGAGGETQYF.

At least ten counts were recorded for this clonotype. The CDR3 here is CSVGTSGRVDEQFF. CDR3 sequence (DNA): TGCAGCGTAGGGACTAGCGGGAGGGTAGATGAGCAGTTCTTC. This sequence joins TRBV29-1 and TRBJ2-1; 16 bases match TRBD2. The CDR3 consists of 14 residues. Germline loops: CDR1 SQVTM, CDR2 ANQGSEA. Trimming at V came to 6 bases and at J to 8 bases, leaving 4 bases not matched to a gene.

In DNA form, the CDR3 reads TGCGCCAGCAGCTCCAGCGGGGGGACCCCCTACGAGCAGTACTTC. This codes for CASSSSGGTPYEQYF. This chain links TRBV5-1 with TRBJ2-7, with 9 bases fitting TRBD2. Per germline, CDR1 SGHRS and CDR2 YFSETQ. V dropped 3 bases and J dropped 2; count of bases not matched to a gene: 6. The CDR3 covers 15 residues.

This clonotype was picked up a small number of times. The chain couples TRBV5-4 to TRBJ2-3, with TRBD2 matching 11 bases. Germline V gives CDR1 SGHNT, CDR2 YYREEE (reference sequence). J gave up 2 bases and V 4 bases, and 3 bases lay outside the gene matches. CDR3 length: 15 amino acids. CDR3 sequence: CASSQTSGTTDTQYF. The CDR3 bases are TGTGCCAGCAGCCAGACTAGCGGGACCACAGATACGCAGTATTTT.

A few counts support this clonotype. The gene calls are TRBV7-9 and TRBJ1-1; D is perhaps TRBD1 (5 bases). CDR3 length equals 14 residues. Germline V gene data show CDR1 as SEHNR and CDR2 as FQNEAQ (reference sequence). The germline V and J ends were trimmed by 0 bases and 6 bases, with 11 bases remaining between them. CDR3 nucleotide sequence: TGTGCCAGCAGCTTAGCGGCAGGGTTGGCTGAAGCTTTCTTT. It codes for CASSLAAGLAEAFF.

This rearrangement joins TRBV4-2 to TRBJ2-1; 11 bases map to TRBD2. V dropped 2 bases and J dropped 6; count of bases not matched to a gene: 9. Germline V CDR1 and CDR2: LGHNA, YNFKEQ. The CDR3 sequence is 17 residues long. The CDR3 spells CASSQFLAGGPSNEQFF. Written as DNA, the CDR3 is TGTGCCAGCAGCCAATTTTTAGCGGGGGGGCCAAGCAATGAGCAGTTCTTC.

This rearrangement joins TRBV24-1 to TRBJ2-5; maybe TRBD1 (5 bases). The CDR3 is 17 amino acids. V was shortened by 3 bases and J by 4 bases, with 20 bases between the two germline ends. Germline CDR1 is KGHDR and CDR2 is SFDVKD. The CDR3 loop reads CATSDQNPDTFGETQYF. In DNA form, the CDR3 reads TGTGCCACCAGTGATCAAAACCCGGACACCTTCGGAGAGACCCAGTACTTC.

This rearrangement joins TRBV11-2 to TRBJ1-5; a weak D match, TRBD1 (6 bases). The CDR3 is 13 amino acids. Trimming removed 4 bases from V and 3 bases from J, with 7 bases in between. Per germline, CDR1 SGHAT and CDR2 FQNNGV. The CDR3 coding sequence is TGTGCCAGCAGCTCGGGACACAATCAGCCCCAGCATTTT. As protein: CASSSGHNQPQHF.

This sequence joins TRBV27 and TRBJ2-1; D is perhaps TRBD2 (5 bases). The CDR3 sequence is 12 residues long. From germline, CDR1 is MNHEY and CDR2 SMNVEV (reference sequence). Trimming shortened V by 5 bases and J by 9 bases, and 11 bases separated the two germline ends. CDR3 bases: TGTGCCAGCAGTCTCCAAGGAGGTGAGCAGTTCTTC. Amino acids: CASSLQGGEQFF.

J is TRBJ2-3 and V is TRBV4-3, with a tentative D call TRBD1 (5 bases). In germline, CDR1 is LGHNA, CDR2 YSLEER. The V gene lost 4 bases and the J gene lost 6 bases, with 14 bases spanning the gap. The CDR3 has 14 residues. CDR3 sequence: CASSPGRAGDTQYF. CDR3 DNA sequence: TGCGCCAGCAGCCCCGGCAGGGCCGGCGATACGCAGTATTTT.

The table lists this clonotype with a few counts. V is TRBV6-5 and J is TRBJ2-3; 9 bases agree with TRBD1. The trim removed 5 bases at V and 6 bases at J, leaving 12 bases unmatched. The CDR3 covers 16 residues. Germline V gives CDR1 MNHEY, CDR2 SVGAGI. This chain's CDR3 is CASSPTPGQGMDTQYF. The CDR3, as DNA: TGTGCCAGCAGTCCAACCCCGGGACAGGGTATGGATACGCAGTATTTT.

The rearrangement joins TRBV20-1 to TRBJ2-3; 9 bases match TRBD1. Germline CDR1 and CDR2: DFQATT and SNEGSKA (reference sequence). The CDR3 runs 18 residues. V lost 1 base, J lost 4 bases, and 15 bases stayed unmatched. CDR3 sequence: CSARGDEPPGQGADTQYF. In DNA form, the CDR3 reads TGCAGTGCTAGAGGCGACGAACCTCCGGGACAGGGCGCAGATACGCAGTATTTT.

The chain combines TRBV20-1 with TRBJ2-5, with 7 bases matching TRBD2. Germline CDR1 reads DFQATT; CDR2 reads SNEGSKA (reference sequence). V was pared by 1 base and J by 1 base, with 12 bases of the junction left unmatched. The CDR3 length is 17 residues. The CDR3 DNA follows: TGCAGTGCTAGAGTGGGTTCGGGAGGCAGAGGCCAAGAGACCCAGTACTTC. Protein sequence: CSARVGSGGRGQETQYF.

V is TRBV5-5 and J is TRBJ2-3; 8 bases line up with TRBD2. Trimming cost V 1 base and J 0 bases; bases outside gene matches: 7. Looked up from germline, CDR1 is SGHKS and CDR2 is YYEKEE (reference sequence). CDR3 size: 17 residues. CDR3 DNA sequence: TGTGCCAGCAGCTTGTATTGGTCTAGCGGGAGCACAGATACGCAGTATTTT. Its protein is CASSLYWSSGSTDTQYF.

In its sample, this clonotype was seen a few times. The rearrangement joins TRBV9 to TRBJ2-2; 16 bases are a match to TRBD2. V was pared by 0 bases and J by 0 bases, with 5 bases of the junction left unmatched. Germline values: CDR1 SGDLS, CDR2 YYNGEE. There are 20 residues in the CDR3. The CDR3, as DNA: TGTGCCAGCAGCGTAGTGGGACTAGCGGGGGGGCCCGCGAACACCGGGGAGCTGTTTTTT. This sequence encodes CASSVVGLAGGPANTGELFF.

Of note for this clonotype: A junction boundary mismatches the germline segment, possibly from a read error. CDR3 protein: CASSLAQSSGRSTDTQYF. For the CDR3, the DNA is TGTGCTAGCAGCTTAGCGCAGTCTAGCGGGAGGAGCACAGATACGCAGTATTTT. The V gene is TRBV7-7, the J gene TRBJ2-3, with 11 bases matching TRBD2. CDR1 is SSHAT and CDR2 is FNYEAQ in the germline V gene (reference sequence). CDR3 size: 18 residues.

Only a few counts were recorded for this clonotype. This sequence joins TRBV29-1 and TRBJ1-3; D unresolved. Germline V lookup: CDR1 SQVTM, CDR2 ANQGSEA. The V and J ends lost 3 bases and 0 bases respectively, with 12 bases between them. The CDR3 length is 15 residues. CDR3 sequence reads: CSVEREATSGNTIYF. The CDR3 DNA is TGCAGCGTTGAGCGGGAGGCCACCTCTGGAAACACCATATATTTT. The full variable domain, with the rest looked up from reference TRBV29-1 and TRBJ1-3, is SAVISQKPSRDICQRGTSLTIQCQVDSQVTMMFWYRQQPGQSLTLIATANQGSEATYESGFVIDKFPISRPNLTFSTLTVSNMSPEDSSIYLCSVEREATSGNTIYFGEGSWLTVV.

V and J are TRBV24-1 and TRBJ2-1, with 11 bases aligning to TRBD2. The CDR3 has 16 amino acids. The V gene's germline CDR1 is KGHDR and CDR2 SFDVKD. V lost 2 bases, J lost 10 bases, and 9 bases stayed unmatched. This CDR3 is CATSDSSLAGGVEQFF. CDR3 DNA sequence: TGTGCCACCAGTGATTCTTCGCTAGCGGGAGGAGTAGAGCAGTTCTTC.

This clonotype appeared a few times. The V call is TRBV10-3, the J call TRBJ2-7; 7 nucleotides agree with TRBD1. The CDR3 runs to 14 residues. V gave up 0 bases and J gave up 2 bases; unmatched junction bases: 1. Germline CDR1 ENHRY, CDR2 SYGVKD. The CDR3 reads CAISESGQTYEQYF. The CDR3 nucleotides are TGTGCCATCAGTGAGTCGGGACAGACCTACGAGCAGTACTTC.

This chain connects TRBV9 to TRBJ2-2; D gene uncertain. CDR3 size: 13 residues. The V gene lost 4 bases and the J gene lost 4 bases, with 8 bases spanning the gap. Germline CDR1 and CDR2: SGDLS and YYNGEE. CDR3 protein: CASSTRPTGELFF. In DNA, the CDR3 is TGTGCCAGCAGCACCCGTCCCACCGGGGAGCTGTTTTTT. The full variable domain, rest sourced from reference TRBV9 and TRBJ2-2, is DSGVTQTPKHLITATGQRVTLRCSPRSGDLSVYWYQQSLDQGLQFLIQYYNGEERAKGNILERFSAQQFPDLHSELNLSSLELGDSALYFCASSTRPTGELFFGEGSRLTVL.

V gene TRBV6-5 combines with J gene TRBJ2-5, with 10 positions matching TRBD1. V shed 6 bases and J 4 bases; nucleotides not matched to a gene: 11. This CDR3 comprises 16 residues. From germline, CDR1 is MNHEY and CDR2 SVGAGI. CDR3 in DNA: TGTGCCAGCAGAACCCCTGGACAGGGGGAGGGAGAGACCCAGTACTTC. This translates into CASRTPGQGEGETQYF.

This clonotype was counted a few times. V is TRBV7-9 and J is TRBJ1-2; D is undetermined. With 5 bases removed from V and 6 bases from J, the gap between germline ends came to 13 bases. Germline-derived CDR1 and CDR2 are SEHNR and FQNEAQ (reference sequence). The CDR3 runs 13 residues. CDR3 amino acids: CASSQDLNNGYTF. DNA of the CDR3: TGTGCCAGCAGCCAGGACTTAAACAATGGCTACACCTTC.